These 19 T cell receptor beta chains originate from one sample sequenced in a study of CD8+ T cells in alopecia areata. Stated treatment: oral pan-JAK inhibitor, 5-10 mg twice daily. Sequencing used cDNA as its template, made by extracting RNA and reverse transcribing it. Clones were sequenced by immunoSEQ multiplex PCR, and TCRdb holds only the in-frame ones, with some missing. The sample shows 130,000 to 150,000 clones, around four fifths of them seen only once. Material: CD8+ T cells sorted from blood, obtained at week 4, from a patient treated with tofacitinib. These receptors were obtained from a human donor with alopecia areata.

CDR3 coding DNA: TGCAGCGTTGTTCCAGGGTCCTCCTACGAGCAGTACTTC. Translation: CSVVPGSSYEQYF. This sequence joins TRBV29-1 and TRBJ2-7; tentative D call: TRBD1 (5 bases). Germline assignment: CDR1 SQVTM and CDR2 ANQGSEA. The CDR3 length is 13 residues. Trimming stripped 4 bases from V and 0 bases from J, with 10 bases between.

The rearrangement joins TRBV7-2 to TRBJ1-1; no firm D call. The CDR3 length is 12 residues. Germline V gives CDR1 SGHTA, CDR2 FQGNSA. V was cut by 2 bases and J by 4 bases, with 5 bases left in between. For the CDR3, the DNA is TGTGCCAGCAGCTTATGGAGCACTGAAGCTTTCTTT. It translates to CASSLWSTEAFF. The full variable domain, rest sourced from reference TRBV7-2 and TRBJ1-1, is GAGVSQSPSNKVTEKGKDVELRCDPISGHTALYWYRQSLGQGLEFLIYFQGNSAPDKSGLPSDRFSAERTGGSVSTLTIQRTQQEDSAVYLCASSLWSTEAFFGQGTRLTVV.

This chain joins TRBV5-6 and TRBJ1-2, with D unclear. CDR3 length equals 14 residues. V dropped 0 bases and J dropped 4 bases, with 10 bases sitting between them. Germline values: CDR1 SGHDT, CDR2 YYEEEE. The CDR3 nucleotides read TGTGCCAGCAGCTTGGTTGGGTCGGGCTATGGCTACACCTTC. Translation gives CASSLVGSGYGYTF.

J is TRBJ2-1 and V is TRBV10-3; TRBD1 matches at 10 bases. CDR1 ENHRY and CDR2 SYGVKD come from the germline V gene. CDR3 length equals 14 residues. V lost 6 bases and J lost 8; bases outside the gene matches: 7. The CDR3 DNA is TGTGCCATCAGCGCGGGACAGGGGATCGATGAGCAGTTCTTC. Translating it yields CAISAGQGIDEQFF.

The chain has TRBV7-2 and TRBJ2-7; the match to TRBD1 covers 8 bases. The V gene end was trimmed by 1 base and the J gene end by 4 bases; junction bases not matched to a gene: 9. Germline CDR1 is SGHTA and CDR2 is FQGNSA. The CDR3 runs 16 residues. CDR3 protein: CASSLEGQGAWYEQYF. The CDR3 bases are TGTGCCAGCAGCTTAGAGGGGCAGGGGGCTTGGTACGAGCAGTACTTC.

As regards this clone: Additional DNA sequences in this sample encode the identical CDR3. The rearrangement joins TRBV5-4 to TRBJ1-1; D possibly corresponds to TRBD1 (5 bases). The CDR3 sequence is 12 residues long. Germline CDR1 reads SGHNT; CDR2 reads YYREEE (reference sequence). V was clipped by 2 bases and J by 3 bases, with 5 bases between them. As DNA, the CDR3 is TGTGCCAGCAGCTTAGGGGACACTGAAGCTTTCTTT. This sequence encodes CASSLGDTEAFF.

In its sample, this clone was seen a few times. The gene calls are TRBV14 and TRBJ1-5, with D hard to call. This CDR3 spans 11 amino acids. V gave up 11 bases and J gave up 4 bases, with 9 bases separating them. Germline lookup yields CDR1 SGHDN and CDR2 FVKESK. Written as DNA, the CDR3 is TGTGCCGCCTTTCATAATCAGCCCCAGCATTTT. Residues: CAAFHNQPQHF.

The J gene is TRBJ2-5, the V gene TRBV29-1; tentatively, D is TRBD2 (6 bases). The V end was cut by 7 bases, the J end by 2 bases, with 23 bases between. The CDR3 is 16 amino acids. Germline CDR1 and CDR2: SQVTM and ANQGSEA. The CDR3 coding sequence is TGCAGCGGGGCGGCGGGACTCATACTAGCACAAGAGACCCAGTACTTC. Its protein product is CSGAAGLILAQETQYF.

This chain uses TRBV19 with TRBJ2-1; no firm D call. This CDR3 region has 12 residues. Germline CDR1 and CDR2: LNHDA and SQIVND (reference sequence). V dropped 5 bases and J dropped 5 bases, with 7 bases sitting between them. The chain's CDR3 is CASSQGNNEQFF. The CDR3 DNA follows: TGTGCCAGTAGTCAAGGGAACAATGAGCAGTTCTTC.

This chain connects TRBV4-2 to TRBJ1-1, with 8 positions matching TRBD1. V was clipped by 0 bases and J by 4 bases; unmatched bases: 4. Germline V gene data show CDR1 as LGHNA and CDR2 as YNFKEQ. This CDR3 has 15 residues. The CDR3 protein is CASSQEQGAVTEAFF. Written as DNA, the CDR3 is TGTGCCAGCAGCCAAGAGCAGGGGGCGGTCACTGAAGCTTTCTTT.

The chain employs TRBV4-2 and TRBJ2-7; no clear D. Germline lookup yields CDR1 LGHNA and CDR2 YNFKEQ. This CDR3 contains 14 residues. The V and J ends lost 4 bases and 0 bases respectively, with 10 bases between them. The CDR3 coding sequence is TGTGCCAGCAGCCCAGAGATCCTCTCCTACGAGCAGTACTTC. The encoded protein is CASSPEILSYEQYF.

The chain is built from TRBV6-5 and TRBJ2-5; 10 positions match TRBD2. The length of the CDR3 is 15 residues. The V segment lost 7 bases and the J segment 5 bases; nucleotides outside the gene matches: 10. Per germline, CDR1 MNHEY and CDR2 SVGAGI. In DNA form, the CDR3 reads TGTGCCAGCACCCAGCGGGGGGGTTTCTTGGAGACCCAGTACTTC. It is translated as CASTQRGGFLETQYF.

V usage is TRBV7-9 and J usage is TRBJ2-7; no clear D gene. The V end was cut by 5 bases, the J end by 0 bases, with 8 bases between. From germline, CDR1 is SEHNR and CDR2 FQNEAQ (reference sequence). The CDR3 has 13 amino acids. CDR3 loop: CASSRPSSYEQYF. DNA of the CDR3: TGTGCCAGCAGCCGGCCGAGCTCCTACGAGCAGTACTTC.

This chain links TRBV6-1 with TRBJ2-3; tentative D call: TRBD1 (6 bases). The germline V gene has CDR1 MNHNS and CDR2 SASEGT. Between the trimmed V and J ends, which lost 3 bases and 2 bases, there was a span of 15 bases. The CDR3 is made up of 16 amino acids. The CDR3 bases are TGTGCCAGCAGTGAGCAGCAGGGGTCATACACAGATACGCAGTATTTT. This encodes CASSEQQGSYTDTQYF.

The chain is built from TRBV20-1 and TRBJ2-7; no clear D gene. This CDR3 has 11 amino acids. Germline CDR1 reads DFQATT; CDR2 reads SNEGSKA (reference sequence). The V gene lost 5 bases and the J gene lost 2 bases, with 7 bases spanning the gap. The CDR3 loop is CSAAEAYEQYF. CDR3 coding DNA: TGCAGTGCTGCCGAAGCCTACGAGCAGTACTTC.

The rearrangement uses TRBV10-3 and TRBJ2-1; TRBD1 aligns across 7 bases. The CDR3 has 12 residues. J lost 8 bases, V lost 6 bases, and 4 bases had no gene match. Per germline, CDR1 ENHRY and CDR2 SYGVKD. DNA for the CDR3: TGTGCCATCAGGGGACAGTCGGATGAGCAGTTCTTC. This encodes CAIRGQSDEQFF.

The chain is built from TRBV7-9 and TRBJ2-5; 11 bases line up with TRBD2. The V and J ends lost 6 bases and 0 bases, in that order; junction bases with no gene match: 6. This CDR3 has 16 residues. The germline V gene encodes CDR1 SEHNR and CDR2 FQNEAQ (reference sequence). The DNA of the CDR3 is TGTGCCAGCAGACCTCTAGCGGGGGGATACCAAGAGACCCAGTACTTC. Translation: CASRPLAGGYQETQYF.

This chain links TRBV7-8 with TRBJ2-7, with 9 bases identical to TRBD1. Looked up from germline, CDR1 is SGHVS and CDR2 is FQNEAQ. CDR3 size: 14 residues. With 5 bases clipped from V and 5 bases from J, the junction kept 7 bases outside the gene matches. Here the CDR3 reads CASSAGQGIHEQYF. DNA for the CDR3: TGTGCCAGCAGCGCCGGACAGGGGATCCACGAGCAGTACTTC.

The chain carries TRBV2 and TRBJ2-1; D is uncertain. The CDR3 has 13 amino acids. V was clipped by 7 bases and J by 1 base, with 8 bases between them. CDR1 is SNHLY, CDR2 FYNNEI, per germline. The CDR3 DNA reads TGTGCCAGCACCGAAGTTTCCTACAATGAGCAGTTCTTC. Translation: CASTEVSYNEQFF.